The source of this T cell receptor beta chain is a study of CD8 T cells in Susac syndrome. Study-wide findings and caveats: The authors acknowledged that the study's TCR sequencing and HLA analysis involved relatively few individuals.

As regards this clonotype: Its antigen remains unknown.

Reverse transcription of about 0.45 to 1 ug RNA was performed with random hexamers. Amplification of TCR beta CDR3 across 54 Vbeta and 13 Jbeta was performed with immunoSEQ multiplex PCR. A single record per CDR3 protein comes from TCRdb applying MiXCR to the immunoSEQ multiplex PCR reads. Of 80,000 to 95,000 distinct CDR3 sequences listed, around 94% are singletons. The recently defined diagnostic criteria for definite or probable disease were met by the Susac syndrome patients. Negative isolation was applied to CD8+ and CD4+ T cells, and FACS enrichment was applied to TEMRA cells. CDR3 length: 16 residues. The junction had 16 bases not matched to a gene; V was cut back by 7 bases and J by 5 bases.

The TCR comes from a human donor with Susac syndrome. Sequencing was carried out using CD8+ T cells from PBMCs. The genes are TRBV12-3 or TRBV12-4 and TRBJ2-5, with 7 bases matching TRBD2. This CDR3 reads CASTPTSSGGRETQYF. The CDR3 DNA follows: TGTGCCAGCACTCCGACTAGCAGTGGGGGAAGGGAGACCCAGTACTTC.